This T cell receptor beta chain was captured in a study of blood T cell repertoires in COVID-19. Study overall: The United States, Italy and Spain provided the acute and convalescent COVID-19 samples.

Germline CDR1 is MNHNY and CDR2 is SVGAGI (reference sequence). With 5 bases removed from V and 8 bases from J, the gap between germline ends came to 13 bases. The CDR3 is 13 amino acids. As processed by the authors: Estimates of nucleated cell counts were drawn from the amplification of reference gene primers. Only in-frame clones appear in the TCRdb table, and some are missing; sequencing was by immunoSEQ multiplex PCR. V and J calls and clone size come straight from that table; D and trimming were deduced from the DNA. The table includes about 400,000 clones, about 88% detected once. The table lists this clone with a few counts. Seattle-derived patients entered the study during active infection and were followed longitudinally.

V and J are TRBV6-6 and TRBJ2-1; D possibly corresponds to TRBD1 (5 bases). The specimen sequenced was peripheral blood. The sequence was collected from a woman in her sixties with COVID-19, enrolled during active disease. CDR3 coding DNA: TGTGCCAGCAGTGACCCAGGGTGGGATGAGCAGTTCTTC. Encoded protein: CASSDPGWDEQFF.